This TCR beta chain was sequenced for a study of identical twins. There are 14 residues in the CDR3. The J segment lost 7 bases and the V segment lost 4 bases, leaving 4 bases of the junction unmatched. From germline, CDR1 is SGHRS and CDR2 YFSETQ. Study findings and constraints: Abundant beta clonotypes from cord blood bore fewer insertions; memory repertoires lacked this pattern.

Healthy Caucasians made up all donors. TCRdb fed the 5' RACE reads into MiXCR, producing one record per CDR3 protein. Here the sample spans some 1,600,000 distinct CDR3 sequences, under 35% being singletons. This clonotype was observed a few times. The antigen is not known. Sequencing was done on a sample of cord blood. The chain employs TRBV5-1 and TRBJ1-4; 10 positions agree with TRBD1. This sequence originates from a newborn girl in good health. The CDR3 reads CASSAGTGAEKLFF. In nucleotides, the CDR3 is TGCGCCAGCAGCGCCGGGACAGGGGCTGAAAAACTGTTTTTT.